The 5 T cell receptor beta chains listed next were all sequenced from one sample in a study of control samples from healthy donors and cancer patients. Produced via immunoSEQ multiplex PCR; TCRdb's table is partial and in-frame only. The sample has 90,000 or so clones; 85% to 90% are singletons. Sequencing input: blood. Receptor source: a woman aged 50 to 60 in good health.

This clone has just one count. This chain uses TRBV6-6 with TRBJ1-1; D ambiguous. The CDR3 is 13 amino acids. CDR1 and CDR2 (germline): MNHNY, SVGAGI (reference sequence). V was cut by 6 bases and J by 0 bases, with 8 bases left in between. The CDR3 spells CASRSVLNTEAFF. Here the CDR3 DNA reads TGTGCCAGCAGATCCGTCCTGAACACTGAAGCTTTCTTT.

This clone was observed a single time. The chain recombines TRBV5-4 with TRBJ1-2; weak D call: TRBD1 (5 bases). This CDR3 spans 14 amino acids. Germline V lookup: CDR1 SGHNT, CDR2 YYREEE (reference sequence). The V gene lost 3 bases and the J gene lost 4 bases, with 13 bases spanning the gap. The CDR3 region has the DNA TGTGCCAGCAGCTCGTCGCAGGGTAGCTATGGCTACACCTTC. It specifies CASSSSQGSYGYTF. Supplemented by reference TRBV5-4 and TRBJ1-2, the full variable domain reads ETGVTQSPTHLIKTRGQQVTLRCSSQSGHNTVSWYQQALGQGPQFIFQYYREEENGRGNFPPRFSGLQFPNYSSELNVNALELDDSALYLCASSSSQGSYGYTFGSGTRLTVV.

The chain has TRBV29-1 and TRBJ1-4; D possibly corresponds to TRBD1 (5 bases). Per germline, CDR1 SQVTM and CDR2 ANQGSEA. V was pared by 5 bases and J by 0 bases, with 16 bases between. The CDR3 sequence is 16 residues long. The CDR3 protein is CSVPQTDDPTNEKLFF. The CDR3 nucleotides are TGCAGCGTTCCTCAGACAGACGACCCAACTAATGAAAAACTGTTTTTT.

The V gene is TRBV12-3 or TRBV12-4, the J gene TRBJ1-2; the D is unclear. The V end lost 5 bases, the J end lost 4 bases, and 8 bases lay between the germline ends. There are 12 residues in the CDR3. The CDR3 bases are TGTGCCAGCAGTCTAAGATTCTATGGCTACACCTTC. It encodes CASSLRFYGYTF.

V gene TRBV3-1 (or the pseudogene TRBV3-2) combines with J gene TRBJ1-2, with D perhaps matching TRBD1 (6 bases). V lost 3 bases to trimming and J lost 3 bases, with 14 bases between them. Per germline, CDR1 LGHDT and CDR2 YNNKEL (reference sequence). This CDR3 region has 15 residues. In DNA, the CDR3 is TGTGCCAGCAGCCAGGGGGGGCGGGCGGACTATGGCTACACCTTC. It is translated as CASSQGGRADYGYTF.